This T cell receptor (beta chain) stems from a study of response to subunit inactivated influenza vaccine. Points from the study as a whole: That few new T cells are recruited by each seasonal influenza vaccination was the authors' suggestion.

TCRdb itself ran the RT-PCR reads through MiXCR, one entry per CDR3 protein. The table has 650,000 to 800,000 distinct CDR3 sequences, about 15% seen once. The germline V and J ends were trimmed by 0 bases and 3 bases, with 9 bases remaining between them. The CDR3 totals 14 residues. Many counts were recorded for this clonotype. Its antigen remains unknown. The chain employs TRBV12-3 or TRBV12-4 and TRBJ2-7; D may be TRBD2 (5 bases). The sequence was collected from a middle-aged man who received an inactivated influenza vaccine. The sample was PBMCs from blood, taken around two weeks before vaccination. The CDR3 spells CASSLAGVYYEQYF. DNA of the CDR3: TGTGCCAGCAGTTTAGCGGGAGTGTACTACGAGCAGTACTTC.